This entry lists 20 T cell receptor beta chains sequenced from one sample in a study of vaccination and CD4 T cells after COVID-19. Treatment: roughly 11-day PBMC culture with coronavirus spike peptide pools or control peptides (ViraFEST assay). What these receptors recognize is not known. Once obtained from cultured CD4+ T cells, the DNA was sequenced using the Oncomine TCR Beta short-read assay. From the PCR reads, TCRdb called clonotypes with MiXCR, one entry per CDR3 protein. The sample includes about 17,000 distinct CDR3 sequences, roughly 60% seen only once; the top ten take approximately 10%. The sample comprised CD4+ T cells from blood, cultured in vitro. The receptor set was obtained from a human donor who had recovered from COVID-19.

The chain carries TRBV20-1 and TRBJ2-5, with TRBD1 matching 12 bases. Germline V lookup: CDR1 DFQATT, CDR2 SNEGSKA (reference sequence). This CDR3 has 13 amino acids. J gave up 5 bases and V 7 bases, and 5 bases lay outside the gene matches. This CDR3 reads CSGGDRGRETQYF. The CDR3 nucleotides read TGCAGTGGTGGGGACAGGGGGCGGGAGACCCAGTACTTC.

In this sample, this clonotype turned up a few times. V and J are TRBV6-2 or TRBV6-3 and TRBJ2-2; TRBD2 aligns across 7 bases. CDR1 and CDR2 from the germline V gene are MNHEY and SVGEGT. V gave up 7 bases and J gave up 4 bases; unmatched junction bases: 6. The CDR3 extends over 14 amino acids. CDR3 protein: CASNWRESTGELFF. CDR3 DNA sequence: TGTGCCAGCAATTGGCGGGAGAGCACCGGGGAGCTGTTTTTT.

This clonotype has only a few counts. For the CDR3, the DNA is TGTGCCAGCAGCTTAGCGGTGGCGGGGCTCGGGGAGACCCAGTACTTC. Protein: CASSLAVAGLGETQYF. The gene calls are TRBV7-2 and TRBJ2-5; D may be TRBD2 (6 bases). Trimming took off 0 bases at V and 5 bases at J, with 16 bases between the two ends. The germline V gene has CDR1 SGHTA and CDR2 FQGNSA. This CDR3 is built from 16 residues.

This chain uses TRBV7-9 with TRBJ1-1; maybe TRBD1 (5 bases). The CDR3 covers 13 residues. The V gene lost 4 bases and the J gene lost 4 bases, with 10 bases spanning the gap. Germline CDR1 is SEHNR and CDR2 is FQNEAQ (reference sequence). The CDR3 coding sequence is TGTGCCAGCAGCTGGGGCGAGAGCACTGAAGCTTTCTTT. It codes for CASSWGESTEAFF.

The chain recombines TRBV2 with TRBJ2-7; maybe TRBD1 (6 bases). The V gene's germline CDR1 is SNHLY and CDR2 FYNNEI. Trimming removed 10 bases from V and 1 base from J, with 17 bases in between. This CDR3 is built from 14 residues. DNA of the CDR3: TGTGCCAACCGGTGGGGGACACATTCCTACGAGCAGTACTTC. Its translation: CANRWGTHSYEQYF.

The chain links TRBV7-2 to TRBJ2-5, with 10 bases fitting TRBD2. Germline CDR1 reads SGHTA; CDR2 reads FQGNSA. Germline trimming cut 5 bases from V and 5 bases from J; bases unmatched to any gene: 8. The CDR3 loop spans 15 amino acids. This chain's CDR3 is CASSHPSGGVETQYF. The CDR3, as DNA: TGTGCCAGCAGCCACCCCAGCGGGGGGGTTGAGACCCAGTACTTC.

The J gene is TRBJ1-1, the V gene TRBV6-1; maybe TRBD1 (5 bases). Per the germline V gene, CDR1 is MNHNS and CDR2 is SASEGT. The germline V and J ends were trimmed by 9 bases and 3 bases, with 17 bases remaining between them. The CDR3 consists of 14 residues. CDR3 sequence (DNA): TGTGCCAGTCTGGCTTCCGGGGCCTACACTGAAGCTTTCTTT. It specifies CASLASGAYTEAFF.

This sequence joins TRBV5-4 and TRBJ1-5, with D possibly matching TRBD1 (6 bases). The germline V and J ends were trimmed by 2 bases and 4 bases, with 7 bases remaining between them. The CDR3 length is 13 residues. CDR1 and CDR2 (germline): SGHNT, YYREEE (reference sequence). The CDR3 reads CASSFGQNQPQHF. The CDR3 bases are TGTGCCAGCAGCTTTGGACAGAATCAGCCCCAGCATTTT. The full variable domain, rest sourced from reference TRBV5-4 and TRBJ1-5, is ETGVTQSPTHLIKTRGQQVTLRCSSQSGHNTVSWYQQALGQGPQFIFQYYREEENGRGNFPPRFSGLQFPNYSSELNVNALELDDSALYLCASSFGQNQPQHFGDGTRLSIL.

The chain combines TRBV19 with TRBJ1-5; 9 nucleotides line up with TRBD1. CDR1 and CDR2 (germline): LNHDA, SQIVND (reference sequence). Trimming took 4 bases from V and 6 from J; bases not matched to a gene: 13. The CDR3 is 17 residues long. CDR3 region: CASSTPPGQGLGQPQHF. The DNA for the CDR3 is TGTGCCAGTAGTACCCCCCCCGGACAGGGGTTGGGTCAGCCCCAGCATTTT.

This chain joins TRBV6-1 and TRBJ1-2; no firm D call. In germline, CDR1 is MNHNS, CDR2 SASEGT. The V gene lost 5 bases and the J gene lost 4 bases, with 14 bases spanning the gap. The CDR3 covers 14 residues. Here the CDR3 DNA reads TGTGCCAGCAGTCCCATCCAGGCCACCTATGGCTACACCTTC. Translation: CASSPIQATYGYTF.

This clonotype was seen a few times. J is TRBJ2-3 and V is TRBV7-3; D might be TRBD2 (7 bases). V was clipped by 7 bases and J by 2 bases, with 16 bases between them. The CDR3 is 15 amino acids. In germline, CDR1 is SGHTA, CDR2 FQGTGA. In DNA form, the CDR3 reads TGTGCCAGCACTCTCTCCGGGGGGCCCACAGATACGCAGTATTTT. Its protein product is CASTLSGGPTDTQYF.

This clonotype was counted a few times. In DNA form, the CDR3 reads TGTGCCACCAGTGATTCGGACAGGGGGGAGACCCAGTACTTC. Its translation is CATSDSDRGETQYF. The chain links TRBV24-1 to TRBJ2-5; 10 bases map to TRBD1. Losses at the gene ends were 2 bases for V and 5 bases for J; bases not matched to a gene: 1. The CDR3 runs 14 residues. Germline assignment: CDR1 KGHDR and CDR2 SFDVKD.

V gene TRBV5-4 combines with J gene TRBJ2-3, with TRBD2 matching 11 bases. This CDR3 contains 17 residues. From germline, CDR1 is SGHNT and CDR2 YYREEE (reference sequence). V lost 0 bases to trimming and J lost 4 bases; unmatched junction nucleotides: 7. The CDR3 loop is CASSLDVAGGGADTQYF. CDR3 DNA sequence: TGTGCCAGCAGCTTGGATGTAGCGGGAGGGGGCGCAGATACGCAGTATTTT.

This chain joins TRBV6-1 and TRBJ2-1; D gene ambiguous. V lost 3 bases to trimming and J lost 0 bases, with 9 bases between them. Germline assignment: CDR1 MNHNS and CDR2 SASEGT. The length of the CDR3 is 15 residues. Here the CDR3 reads CASSDRPASYNEQFF. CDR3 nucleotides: TGTGCCAGCAGTGACCGACCAGCCTCCTACAATGAGCAGTTCTTC.

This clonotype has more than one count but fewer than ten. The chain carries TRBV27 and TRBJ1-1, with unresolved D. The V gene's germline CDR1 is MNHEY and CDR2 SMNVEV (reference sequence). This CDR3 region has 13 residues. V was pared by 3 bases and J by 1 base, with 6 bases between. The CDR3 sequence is CASSLRRNTEAFF. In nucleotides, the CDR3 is TGTGCCAGCAGTTTGAGGAGGAACACTGAAGCTTTCTTT.

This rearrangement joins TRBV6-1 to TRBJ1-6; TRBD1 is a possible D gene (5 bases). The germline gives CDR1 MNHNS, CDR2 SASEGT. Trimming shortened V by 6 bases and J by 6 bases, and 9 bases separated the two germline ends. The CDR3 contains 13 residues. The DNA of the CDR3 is TGTGCCAGCAGATGGGACCGTAATTCACCCCTCCACTTT. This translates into CASRWDRNSPLHF.

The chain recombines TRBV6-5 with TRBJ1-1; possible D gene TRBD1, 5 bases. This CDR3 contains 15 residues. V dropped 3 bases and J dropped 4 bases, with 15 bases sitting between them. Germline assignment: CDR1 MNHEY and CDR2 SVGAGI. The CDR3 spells CASSYWAGQGTEAFF. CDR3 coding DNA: TGTGCCAGCAGTTATTGGGCCGGGCAGGGCACTGAAGCTTTCTTT.

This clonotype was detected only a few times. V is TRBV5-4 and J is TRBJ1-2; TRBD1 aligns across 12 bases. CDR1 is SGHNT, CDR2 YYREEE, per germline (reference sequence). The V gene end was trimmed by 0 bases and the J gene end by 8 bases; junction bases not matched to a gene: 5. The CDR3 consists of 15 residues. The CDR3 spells CASSLAGQGAQGYTF. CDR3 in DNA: TGTGCCAGCAGCTTGGCGGGACAGGGGGCGCAGGGCTACACCTTC.

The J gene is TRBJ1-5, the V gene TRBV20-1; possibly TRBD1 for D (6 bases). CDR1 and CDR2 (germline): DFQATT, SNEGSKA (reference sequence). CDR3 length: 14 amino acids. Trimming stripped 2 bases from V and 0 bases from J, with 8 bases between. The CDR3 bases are TGCAGTGCTAGAAACAGGGTTAGCAATCAGCCCCAGCATTTT. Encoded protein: CSARNRVSNQPQHF.

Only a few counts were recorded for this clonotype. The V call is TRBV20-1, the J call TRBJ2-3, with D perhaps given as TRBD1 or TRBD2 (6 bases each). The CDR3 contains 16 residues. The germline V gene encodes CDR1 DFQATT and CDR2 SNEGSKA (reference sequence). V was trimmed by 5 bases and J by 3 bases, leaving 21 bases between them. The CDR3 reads CSAVGGSGDWTDTQYF. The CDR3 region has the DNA TGCAGTGCTGTGGGAGGTTCAGGGGATTGGACAGATACGCAGTATTTT.